A single sample is the source of the 20 T cell receptor beta chains below, sequenced in a study of cytomegalovirus exposure and HLA in healthy donors. The PCR ran on 60 Vbeta and 13 Jbeta primers. Produced via immunoSEQ multiplex PCR; TCRdb's table is partial and in-frame only. The table shows about 200,000 clones, with approximately 70% occurring only once. The sequenced sample was PBMCs. The receptors shown here come from a man aged 35 to 55 in good health and CMV-seropositive.

This rearrangement joins TRBV10-3 to TRBJ2-7; tentatively, D is TRBD1 (5 bases). V was trimmed by 4 bases and J by 3 bases, leaving 13 bases between them. Germline V gene sequence: CDR1 ENHRY, CDR2 SYGVKD. The CDR3 contains 14 residues. For the CDR3, the DNA is TGTGCCATCAGTGGGGGCGCAGACATCTACGAGCAGTACTTC. Translated, it gives CAISGGADIYEQYF.

The V and J genes are TRBV9 and TRBJ1-3, with D perhaps matching TRBD1 (5 bases). Trimming removed 0 bases at V and 0 bases at J, with 10 bases between. Germline loops: CDR1 SGDLS, CDR2 YYNGEE. This CDR3 region has 16 residues. The CDR3 protein is CASSVVAGTSGNTIYF. The CDR3 DNA sequence: TGTGCCAGCAGCGTAGTCGCGGGGACCTCTGGAAACACCATATATTTT.

This clone showed up just once. This chain links TRBV5-1 with TRBJ2-6, with 8 bases fitting TRBD1. The V and J ends lost 2 bases and 0 bases, in that order; junction bases with no gene match: 7. The CDR3 contains 18 residues. Germline lookup yields CDR1 SGHRS and CDR2 YFSETQ. CDR3 sequence reads: CASSLTGGIGSGANVLTF. In nucleotides, the CDR3 is TGCGCCAGCAGCTTAACAGGGGGTATAGGCTCTGGGGCCAACGTCCTGACTTTC. The variable domain in full, with the rest retrieved from reference TRBV5-1 and TRBJ2-6, is KAGVTQTPRYLIKTRGQQVTLSCSPISGHRSVSWYQQTPGQGLQFLFEYFSETQRNKGNFPGRFSGRQFSNSRSEMNVSTLELGDSALYLCASSLTGGIGSGANVLTFGAGSRLTVL.

This clone has more than one count but fewer than ten. The chain links TRBV6-4 to TRBJ1-6; a weak D match, TRBD1 (5 bases). The germline V and J ends were trimmed by 0 bases and 15 bases, with 15 bases remaining between them. The CDR3 is 14 amino acids. The V gene's germline CDR1 is MRHNA and CDR2 SNTAGT. CDR3 protein: CASSDSGGLEHLHF. CDR3 DNA sequence: TGTGCCAGCAGTGACTCGGGGGGGTTAGAACACCTCCACTTT.

This sequence joins TRBV4-1 and TRBJ2-2; D is possibly TRBD1 (6 bases). Per germline, CDR1 MGHRA and CDR2 YSYEKL. V lost 1 base, J lost 4 bases, and 13 bases lay in between. The CDR3 contains 16 residues. The DNA for the CDR3 is TGCGCCAGCAGCCAAGTAACAGGGCGAGTCACCGGGGAGCTGTTTTTT. Its translation: CASSQVTGRVTGELFF.

This clone was seen more than once but under ten times. The chain employs TRBV7-9 and TRBJ1-2, with D possibly matching TRBD1 (5 bases). CDR3 length: 12 residues. With 5 bases removed from V and 8 bases from J, the gap between germline ends came to 12 bases. Per the germline V gene, CDR1 is SEHNR and CDR2 is FQNEAQ (reference sequence). The CDR3 DNA reads TGTGCCAGCAGCCACGTCGGGGGGGGCTACACCTTC. It codes for CASSHVGGGYTF.

The V gene is TRBV6-4, the J gene TRBJ2-7; D possibly corresponds to TRBD1 (5 bases). V lost 6 bases and J 0 bases, leaving 15 bases between the germline ends. The CDR3 consists of 15 residues. Per the germline V gene, CDR1 is MRHNA and CDR2 is SNTAGT. Here the CDR3 reads CASRRPAGHSYEQYF. CDR3 coding DNA: TGTGCCAGCAGGAGGCCGGCAGGGCACTCCTACGAGCAGTACTTC.

In its sample, this clone was seen once. This chain uses TRBV5-4 with TRBJ1-5; D remains ambiguous. V lost 0 bases and J lost 14, with 15 bases in between. Germline V lookup: CDR1 SGHNT, CDR2 YYREEE (reference sequence). This CDR3 region has 13 residues. This chain's CDR3 is CASSLAVGGLEHF. In nucleotides, the CDR3 is TGTGCCAGCAGCTTGGCCGTTGGAGGGTTGGAGCATTTT.

In DNA, the CDR3 is TGCGCCAGCAGCTTGGCGGAGAGCTCTGGAAACACCATATATTTT. Its translation: CASSLAESSGNTIYF. The chain couples TRBV5-1 to TRBJ1-3; D gene unclear. The CDR3 is made up of 15 amino acids. Per germline, CDR1 SGHRS and CDR2 YFSETQ. The V and J ends lost 0 bases and 0 bases respectively, with 7 bases between them.

The chain has TRBV13 and TRBJ2-1; 11 nucleotides agree with TRBD2. Germline values: CDR1 PRHDT, CDR2 FYEKMQ (reference sequence). There are 16 residues in the CDR3. With 5 bases clipped from V and 2 bases from J, the junction kept 5 bases outside the gene matches. The CDR3 DNA sequence: TGTGCCAGCAGCCCCATGACTAGCGGGGCCTACAATGAGCAGTTCTTC. Translating it yields CASSPMTSGAYNEQFF.

The chain combines TRBV7-2 with TRBJ2-5; 8 nucleotides line up with TRBD2. This CDR3 has 13 amino acids. CDR1 and CDR2 (germline): SGHTA, FQGNSA. V lost 3 bases and J lost 5; bases outside the gene matches: 2. The CDR3 DNA follows: TGTGCCAGCAGCTTCAGCGGGGGTGAGACCCAGTACTTC. Translation gives CASSFSGGETQYF.

CDR3 in DNA: TGTGCCAGCAGTTTGGACAGGGCGAACACCGGGGAGCTGTTTTTT. Translation gives CASSLDRANTGELFF. The V call is TRBV6-4, the J call TRBJ2-2, with TRBD1 identical over 8 bases. V lost 5 bases, J lost 0 bases, and 2 bases stayed unmatched. This CDR3 contains 15 residues. The germline CDR1 and CDR2 sequences are MRHNA and SNTAGT.

This chain uses TRBV6-5 with TRBJ2-3, with TRBD2 matching over 7 bases. The V gene's germline CDR1 is MNHEY and CDR2 SVGAGI. The V segment lost 0 bases and the J segment 0 bases; nucleotides outside the gene matches: 3. This CDR3 region has 16 residues. Here the CDR3 reads CASSYSDGRSTDTQYF. The CDR3 DNA reads TGTGCCAGCAGTTACTCGGACGGGAGGAGCACAGATACGCAGTATTTT.

The V gene is TRBV9, the J gene TRBJ2-1, with 8 bases lining up with TRBD2. The CDR3 has 17 residues. Germline assignment: CDR1 SGDLS and CDR2 YYNGEE. The junction had 15 bases not matched to a gene; V was cut back by 4 bases and J by 6 bases. The CDR3 reads CASSPQGNSGVVNEQFF. For the CDR3, the DNA is TGTGCCAGCAGCCCGCAAGGGAATAGCGGGGTTGTCAATGAGCAGTTCTTC.

The chain carries TRBV5-1 and TRBJ1-3, with 7 bases that match TRBD1. Trimming at V came to 4 bases and at J to 2 bases, leaving 3 bases not matched to a gene. There are 14 residues in the CDR3. The germline gives CDR1 SGHRS, CDR2 YFSETQ. In DNA form, the CDR3 reads TGCGCCAGCAGCCAGGGACAGCCTGGAAACACCATATATTTT. This codes for CASSQGQPGNTIYF.

The chain combines TRBV7-2 with TRBJ1-2; 7 bases are a match to TRBD1. The CDR3 covers 18 residues. Per the germline V gene, CDR1 is SGHTA and CDR2 is FQGNSA. Trimming at V came to 0 bases and at J to 2 bases, leaving 12 bases not matched to a gene. The CDR3 nucleotides are TGTGCCAGCAGCTTAGCGCGGGGACTTAGACAGGGAAACTATGGCTACACCTTC. This gives the protein CASSLARGLRQGNYGYTF.

This chain connects TRBV5-1 to TRBJ2-3; a possible D gene is TRBD2 (5 bases). The CDR3 is 15 residues long. Trimming left V 2 bases short and J 2 bases short, with 12 bases between. Germline assignment: CDR1 SGHRS and CDR2 YFSETQ. The CDR3 spells CASSFRLASTDTQYF. CDR3 nucleotides: TGCGCCAGCAGCTTTCGGCTAGCATCCACAGATACGCAGTATTTT.

The chain carries TRBV2 and TRBJ1-2; no firm D call. The CDR3 loop spans 14 amino acids. Trimming took off 1 base at V and 6 bases at J, with 12 bases between the two ends. CDR1 and CDR2 (germline): SNHLY, FYNNEI. DNA of the CDR3: TGTGCCAGCAGTGAAGATCGGGGTTGGAATGGCTACACCTTC. As protein: CASSEDRGWNGYTF.

This clone came up once. The chain uses TRBV7-8 and TRBJ1-4; TRBD1 matches 11 bases. The germline CDR1 and CDR2 sequences are SGHVS and FQNEAQ. The CDR3 has 17 residues. J gave up 2 bases and V 5 bases, and 7 bases lay outside the gene matches. The CDR3 DNA reads as TGTGCCAGCAGCCCGGACAGGGGGCTGGACACTAATGAAAAACTGTTTTTT. Translating it yields CASSPDRGLDTNEKLFF. The complete variable domain, with remaining parts taken from reference TRBV7-8 and TRBJ1-4, reads GAGVSQSPRYKVAKRGQDVALRCDPISGHVSLFWYQQALGQGPEFLTYFQNEAQLDKSGLPSDRFFAERPEGSVSTLKIQRTQQEDSAVYLCASSPDRGLDTNEKLFFGSGTQLSVL.

This chain connects TRBV9 to TRBJ2-1, with TRBD1 identical over 8 bases. CDR1 is SGDLS and CDR2 is YYNGEE in the germline V gene. Trimming at V came to 5 bases and at J to 2 bases, leaving 9 bases not matched to a gene. The CDR3 is 16 amino acids. CDR3 region: CASSPRDRQTYNEQFF. In DNA form, the CDR3 reads TGTGCCAGCAGTCCCAGGGACAGGCAGACCTACAATGAGCAGTTCTTC.